Below are 9 T cell receptor beta chains sequenced from a single sample in a study of shared clonotypes between healthy human individuals (dated by TCRdb to about 2020). The library relied on the immunoSEQ multiplex PCR assay. The immuneACCESS repertoire file appears here via TCRdb, limited to in-frame rearrangements. These files lack a portion of the clones; in checked studies, under half of the deficit traces to unresolved V genes, and the cause of the others is not known. The sample table holds roughly 1.5 million clones, of which 95% to 99% were seen once. The ten largest clones represent approximately 0.44% of the sample. The specimen was naive CD4+ T cells sorted from blood. According to the study, the label for this sample's cell subset or site signals: CD45RA+ positively selected. The receptors originated from a young man in good health.

The chain links TRBV28 to TRBJ2-2; D is unclear. The V gene's germline CDR1 is MDHEN and CDR2 SYDVKM. V gave up 6 bases and J gave up 5 bases, with 10 bases separating them. This CDR3 is built from 13 residues. CDR3 sequence reads: CASRSPTTGELFF. CDR3 DNA sequence: TGTGCCAGCAGGTCGCCTACAACCGGGGAGCTGTTTTTT.

The gene calls are TRBV6-1 and TRBJ2-2; D possibly corresponds to TRBD2 (6 bases). The CDR3 is 14 residues long. V was shortened by 5 bases and J by 7 bases, with 14 bases between the two germline ends. CDR1 MNHNS and CDR2 SASEGT come from the germline V gene. CDR3 protein: CASSSLRGIGELFF. The DNA of the CDR3 is TGTGCCAGCAGTTCCCTCCGGGGGATCGGGGAGCTGTTTTTT.

The CDR3 protein is CASSHDQENTEAFF. The CDR3 nucleotides are TGTGCCAGCTCACATGACCAGGAGAACACTGAAGCTTTCTTT. The V call is TRBV18, the J call TRBJ1-1, with D hard to call. The V gene lost 4 bases and the J gene lost 1 base, with 10 bases spanning the gap. Germline loops: CDR1 KGHSH, CDR2 LQKENI. This CDR3 is built from 14 residues. The full variable domain, rest sourced from reference TRBV18 and TRBJ1-1, is NAGVMQNPRHLVRRRGQEARLRCSPMKGHSHVYWYRQLPEEGLKFMVYLQKENIIDESGMPKERFSAEFPKEGPSILRIQQVVRGDSAAYFCASSHDQENTEAFFGQGTRLTVV.

The chain joins TRBV28 to TRBJ2-7, with D possibly TRBD1 on 6 matching bases. Germline CDR1 reads MDHEN; CDR2 reads SYDVKM. Trimming cost V 7 bases and J 1 base, with 14 bases left between them. The CDR3 consists of 14 residues. The CDR3 DNA follows: TGTGCCAGCAACGTCCGGGACAAATCCTACGAGCAGTACTTC. Protein sequence: CASNVRDKSYEQYF.

CDR3 sequence reads: CASSDQGADTEAFF. In nucleotides, the CDR3 is TGTGCCAGCAGTGACCAGGGGGCGGACACTGAAGCTTTCTTT. The chain links TRBV6-1 to TRBJ1-1, with 8 bases that match TRBD1. With 3 bases clipped from V and 3 bases from J, the junction kept 3 bases outside the gene matches. Germline V CDR1 and CDR2: MNHNS, SASEGT. This CDR3 contains 14 residues.

The chain employs TRBV27 and TRBJ1-2; the D is unclear. V shed 6 bases and J shed 4 bases, with 15 bases lying between them. Germline CDR1 is MNHEY and CDR2 is SMNVEV (reference sequence). The CDR3 loop spans 14 amino acids. For the CDR3, the DNA is TGTGCCAGCAGAGGAAGCGGGCAGCCCTATGGCTACACCTTC. Translation: CASRGSGQPYGYTF.

This chain uses TRBV18 with TRBJ1-1, with TRBD1 matching over 10 bases. The J segment lost 1 base and the V segment lost 2 bases, leaving 4 bases of the junction unmatched. This CDR3 is 16 amino acids long. Germline-derived CDR1 and CDR2 are KGHSH and LQKENI. As DNA, the CDR3 is TGTGCCAGCTCACCAGTGACAGGGGGCGAGAACACTGAAGCTTTCTTT. Encoded protein: CASSPVTGGENTEAFF.

This chain connects TRBV5-1 to TRBJ2-1; 13 positions match TRBD2. The CDR3 length is 15 residues. The V gene end was trimmed by 4 bases and the J gene end by 9 bases; junction bases not matched to a gene: 7. In germline, CDR1 is SGHRS, CDR2 YFSETQ. CDR3 region: CASSLRTSGSGEQFF. CDR3 nucleotide sequence: TGCGCCAGCAGCCTACGGACTAGCGGGAGCGGTGAGCAGTTCTTC. Combining the CDR3 with reference TRBV5-1 and TRBJ2-1 gives the whole variable domain KAGVTQTPRYLIKTRGQQVTLSCSPISGHRSVSWYQQTPGQGLQFLFEYFSETQRNKGNFPGRFSGRQFSNSRSEMNVSTLELGDSALYLCASSLRTSGSGEQFFGPGTRLTVL.

The CDR3 DNA is TGTGCCATCAGTTCGAGAGAACCCGCCTACGAGCAGTACTTC. Translation gives CAISSREPAYEQYF. The chain has TRBV10-3 and TRBJ2-7; no reliable D call. The CDR3 loop spans 14 amino acids. Trimming shortened V by 5 bases and J by 2 bases, and 13 bases separated the two germline ends. Germline V gives CDR1 ENHRY, CDR2 SYGVKD.